Below, 4 T cell receptor beta chains from the same sample are listed, as sequenced in a study of T-cell memory formation after mild COVID-19 (dated by TCRdb to about 2021). The library relied on 5' RACE. The reads were generated on an Illumina NovaSeq 6000. Using fastp at Q25 and MiXCR, TCRdb reprocessed the public reads and kept productive beta chains. Entries are consolidated by CDR3 protein sequence, retaining the most common genes and DNA. The sample yields around 340,000 distinct CDR3 sequences; around 14% were counted once. The top ten clonotypes cover about 22% of the sample. The sample consisted of PBMCs or a T cell subset sorted from them (not recorded which). The receptors were gathered from a man between 18 and 29 years old who had mild COVID-19 (a few samples of this study predate the infection). The sample titles of this study are shuffled in the database, so cell type and time point are left out; the donor was told from shared clones.

This rearrangement joins TRBV3-1 to TRBJ2-7; D possibly corresponds to TRBD1 (6 bases). V lost 0 bases, J lost 3 bases, and 9 bases lay in between. The germline V gene encodes CDR1 LGHDT and CDR2 YNNKEL (reference sequence). The CDR3 runs to 14 residues. CDR3 region: CASSQEQGLYEQYF. CDR3 in DNA: TGTGCCAGCAGCCAAGAACAGGGCCTCTACGAGCAGTACTTC.

The rearrangement links TRBV6-5 to TRBJ1-6, with D possibly being TRBD1 (6 bases). The CDR3 covers 14 residues. V lost 8 bases, J lost 14 bases, and 22 bases lay in between. Germline V CDR1 and CDR2: MNHEY, SVGAGI. CDR3 DNA: TGTGCCAGCCGACCGACAGGCTCCGTGGGCACCCTCCACTTT. It encodes CASRPTGSVGTLHF.

Only a few counts were recorded for this clonotype. The rearrangement joins TRBV12-3 or TRBV12-4 to TRBJ2-7, with D perhaps TRBD2 (7 bases). The CDR3 has 14 amino acids. V gave up 6 bases and J gave up 5 bases, with 17 bases separating them. The CDR3 region has the DNA TGTGCCAGCAGCCCCCTACTGGGGGGGCACGAGCAGTACTTC. It translates to CASSPLLGGHEQYF.

This clonotype was seen a handful of times. CDR3 sequence (DNA): TGTGCCAGCAGCTTAGGTCTAGCGGATGAGCAGTTCTTC. It codes for CASSLGLADEQFF. The chain combines TRBV7-3 with TRBJ2-1; TRBD2 aligns across 7 bases. Per the germline V gene, CDR1 is SGHTA and CDR2 is FQGTGA. The V segment lost 2 bases and the J segment 8 bases; nucleotides outside the gene matches: 3. This CDR3 is 13 amino acids long.